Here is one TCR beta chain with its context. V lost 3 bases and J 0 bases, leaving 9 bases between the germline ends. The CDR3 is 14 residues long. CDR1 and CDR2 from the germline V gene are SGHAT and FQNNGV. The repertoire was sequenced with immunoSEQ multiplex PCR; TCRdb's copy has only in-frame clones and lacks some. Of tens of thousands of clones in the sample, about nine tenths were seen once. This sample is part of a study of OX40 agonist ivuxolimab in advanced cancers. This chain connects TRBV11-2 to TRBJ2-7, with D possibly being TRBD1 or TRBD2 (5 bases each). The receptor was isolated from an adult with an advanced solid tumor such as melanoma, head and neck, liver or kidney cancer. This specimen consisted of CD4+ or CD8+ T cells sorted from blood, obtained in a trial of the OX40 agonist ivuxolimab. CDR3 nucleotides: TGTGCCAGCAGCTTCGGGGCGTTCTCCTACGAGCAGTACTTC. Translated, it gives CASSFGAFSYEQYF.